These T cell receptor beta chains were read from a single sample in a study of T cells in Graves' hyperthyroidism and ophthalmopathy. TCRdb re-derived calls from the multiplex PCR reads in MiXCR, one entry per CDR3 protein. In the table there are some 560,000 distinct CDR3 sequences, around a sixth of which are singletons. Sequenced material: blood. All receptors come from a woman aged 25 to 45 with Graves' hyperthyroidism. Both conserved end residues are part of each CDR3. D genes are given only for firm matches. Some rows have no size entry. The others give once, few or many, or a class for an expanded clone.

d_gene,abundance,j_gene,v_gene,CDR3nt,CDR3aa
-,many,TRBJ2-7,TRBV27,TGTGCCAGCAGTCTACGGACGGACTCCTACGAGCAGTACTTC,CASSLRTDSYEQYF
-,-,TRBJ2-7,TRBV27,TGTGCCAGCAGTGTGCAGACCCACGAGCAGTACTTC,CASSVQTHEQYF
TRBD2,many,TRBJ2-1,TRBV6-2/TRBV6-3,TGTGCCAGCAGTTACTCGATGGGACTAGCCGGCAATGAGCAGTTCTTC,CASSYSMGLAGNEQFF
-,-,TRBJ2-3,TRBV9,TGTGCCAGCAGCGTAGCTGGGGGGCGTGAGGTTACGCAGTATTTT,CASSVAGGREVTQYF
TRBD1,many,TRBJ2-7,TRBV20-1,TGCAGTGCTAGAACAGGGGCGGACGAGCAGTACTTC,CSARTGADEQYF
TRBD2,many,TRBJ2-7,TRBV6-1,TGTGCCAGCAGTGAAAATCTCGCGGGAGGGCCGACATACGAGCAGTACTTC,CASSENLAGGPTYEQYF
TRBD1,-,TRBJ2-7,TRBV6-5,TGTGCCAGCAGTTACTCGAGAGGGGGCGCTTTATACCACGAGCAGTACTTC,CASSYSRGGALYHEQYF
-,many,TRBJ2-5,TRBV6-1,TGTGCCAGCAGCCGCACCCTCCAAGAGACCCAGTACTTC,CASSRTLQETQYF
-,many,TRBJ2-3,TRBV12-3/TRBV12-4,TGTGCCAGCAGTTTTAAAGGGTACACAGATACGCAGTATTTT,CASSFKGYTDTQYF
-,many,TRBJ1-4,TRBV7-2,TGTGCCAGCAGCAAAGACCCAGGGGAAGGAGAAAAACTGTTTTTT,CASSKDPGEGEKLFF
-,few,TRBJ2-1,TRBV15,TGTGCCACCAGCAAAAGGAATGAGCAGTTCTTC,CATSKRNEQFF
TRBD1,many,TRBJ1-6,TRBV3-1,TGTGCCAGCAACCACCGGACAGGGCATTCACCCCTCCACTTT,CASNHRTGHSPLHF
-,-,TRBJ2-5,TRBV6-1,TGTGCCAGCACTGAGTCTCGTTACCAAGAGACCCAGTACTTC,CASTESRYQETQYF
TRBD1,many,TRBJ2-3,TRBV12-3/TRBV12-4,TGTGCCAGCAGACCGACAGGGGGCTGGGCAGATACGCAGTATTTT,CASRPTGGWADTQYF
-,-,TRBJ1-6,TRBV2,TGTGCCAGCAGTGCCTCCGACAGCTCCTATAATTCACCCCTCCACTTT,CASSASDSSYNSPLHF
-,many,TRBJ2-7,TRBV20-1,TGCAGTGCTAGAGTGGGGGGGCCCTACGAGCAGTACTTC,CSARVGGPYEQYF
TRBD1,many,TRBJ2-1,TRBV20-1,TGCAGTGCTCCTAGGACAGGGGGTGGCAATGAGCAGTTCTTC,CSAPRTGGGNEQFF
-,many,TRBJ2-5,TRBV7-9,TGTGCCAGCAGCCCGCGGTTAGATGTTCAACAGACCCAGTACTTC,CASSPRLDVQQTQYF
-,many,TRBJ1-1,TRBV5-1,TGCGCCAGCAGGGAGACAGGCCTGAACACTGAAGCTTTCTTT,CASRETGLNTEAFF
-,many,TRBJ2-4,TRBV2,TGTGCCAGCAGTGTGGGGGCAGGGGTCAAAAACATTCAGTACTTC,CASSVGAGVKNIQYF
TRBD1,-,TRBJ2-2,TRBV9,TGTGCCAGCGGCGCTCTGGACAGGGGGCTTGCCGGGGAGCTGTTTTTT,CASGALDRGLAGELFF
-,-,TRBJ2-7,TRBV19,TGTGCCAGTAGTATACAAGAGGGATCCGAGCAGTACTTC,CASSIQEGSEQYF
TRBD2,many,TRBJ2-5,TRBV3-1,TGTGCCAGCAGCCAAGGGACTAGCGGAGCACAAGAGACCCAGTACTTC,CASSQGTSGAQETQYF
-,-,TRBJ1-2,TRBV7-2,TGTGCCAGCAGCTTAGAGGGTGTACCCCGCTATGGCTACACCTTC,CASSLEGVPRYGYTF
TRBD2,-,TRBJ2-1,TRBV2,TGTGCCAGCAGGGGCTCTAGCGGGAGCCCCCACAATGAGCAGTTCTTC,CASRGSSGSPHNEQFF
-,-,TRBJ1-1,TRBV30,TGTGCCTGGAGTGGGGCGGGGGAAGCTTTCTTT,CAWSGAGEAFF
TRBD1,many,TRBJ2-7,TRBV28,TGTGCCAGCAGGAAACCGGACAGGGACACCGCCGAGCAGTACTTC,CASRKPDRDTAEQYF
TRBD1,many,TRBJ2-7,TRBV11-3,TGTGCCAGCAGCCACAATAATGGACAGGGGGCGGACGAGCAGTACTTC,CASSHNNGQGADEQYF
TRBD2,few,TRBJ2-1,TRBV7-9,TGTGCCAGCACGATTAGCGGGACCGGTGAGCAGTTCTTC,CASTISGTGEQFF
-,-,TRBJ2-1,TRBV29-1,TGCAGCGTTGGGGGCAATGAGCAGTTCTTC,CSVGGNEQFF
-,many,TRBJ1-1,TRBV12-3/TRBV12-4,TGTGCCAGCTTCACAGACAAAGCTTTCTTT,CASFTDKAFF
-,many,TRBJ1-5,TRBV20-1,TGCAGTGTTGGCCTAGGTTCGGGACCCCAGCATTTT,CSVGLGSGPQHF
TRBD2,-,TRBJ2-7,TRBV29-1,TGCAGCGTTGACAAACTAGCGGGGGATTCCTACGAGCAGTACTTC,CSVDKLAGDSYEQYF
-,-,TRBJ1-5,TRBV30,TGTGCCTGGAGAGGGACGCCCGAGGGGCCCCAGCATTTT,CAWRGTPEGPQHF
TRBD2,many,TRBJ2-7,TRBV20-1,TGCAGTGCTACTCCGGGACTAGCGGTGGGGTCGGGGGAGCAGTACTTC,CSATPGLAVGSGEQYF
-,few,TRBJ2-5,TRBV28,TGTGCCAGCAGTTTAGGGTCCGTAGGCATCTTGGAGACCCAGTACTTC,CASSLGSVGILETQYF
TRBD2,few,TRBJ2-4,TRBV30,TGTGCCTGGAGGGGACCTAGCGGGACAACGGACAACATTCAGTACTTC,CAWRGPSGTTDNIQYF
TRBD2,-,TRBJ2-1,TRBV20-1,TGCAGTGCTAGGTCGGGTAGCGGGAGGTTCGACAATGAGCAGTTCTTC,CSARSGSGRFDNEQFF
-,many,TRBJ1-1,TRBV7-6,TGTGCCAGCAGCCCCGGGAGGAACACTGAAGCTTTCTTT,CASSPGRNTEAFF
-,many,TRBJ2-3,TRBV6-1,TGTGCCAGCAGGAGTGAGGATAGGTTCACAGATACGCAGTATTTT,CASRSEDRFTDTQYF